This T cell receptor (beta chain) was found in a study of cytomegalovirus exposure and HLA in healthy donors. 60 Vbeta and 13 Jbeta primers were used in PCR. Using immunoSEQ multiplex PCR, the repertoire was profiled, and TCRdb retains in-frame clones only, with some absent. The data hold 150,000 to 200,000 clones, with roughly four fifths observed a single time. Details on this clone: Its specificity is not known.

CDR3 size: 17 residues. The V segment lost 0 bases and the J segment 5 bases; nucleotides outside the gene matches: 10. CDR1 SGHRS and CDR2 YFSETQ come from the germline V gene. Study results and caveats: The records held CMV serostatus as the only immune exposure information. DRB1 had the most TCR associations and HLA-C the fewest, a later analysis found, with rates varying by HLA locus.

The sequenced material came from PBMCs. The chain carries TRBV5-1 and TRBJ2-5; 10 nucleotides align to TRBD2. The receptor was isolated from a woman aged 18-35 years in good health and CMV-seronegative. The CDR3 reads CASSLVASGRFPETQYF. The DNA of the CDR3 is TGCGCCAGCAGCTTGGTTGCTAGCGGGAGATTTCCGGAGACCCAGTACTTC.